The rows below give T cell receptor beta chains drawn from one sample of a study of T-cell memory formation after mild COVID-19. TCRdb reanalysed the 5' RACE reads using MiXCR and keeps one entry per CDR3 protein. This repertoire shows about 430,000 distinct CDR3 sequences, 20% to 30% found once; its top ten account for 8.5% to 9%. Sample: PBMCs or a T cell subset sorted from them (not recorded which). The receptor set was obtained from an adult woman who had mild COVID-19 (a few samples of this study predate the infection). Cell type and time point are not known. Each CDR3 is given with its conserved first and last residue. Each record gives: J gene, V gene, clone size, D gene, CDR3 DNA, CDR3 protein. D genes are given only for firm matches. Part of the rows lack a size; the others show once, few, many or a class for expanded clones.

j_call: TRBJ1-2
v_call: TRBV6-5
clone_size: NA
d_call: NA
cdr3_nt: TGTGCCAGCACTCTAACGCGGGGTATTCGTATAAGCTACACCTTC
cdr3_aa: CASTLTRGIRISYTF

j_call: TRBJ2-3
v_call: TRBV20-1
clone_size: NA
d_call: TRBD2
cdr3_nt: TGCAGTGCTACCTCTAGCGGGGGGGCAATGTTGGCAGATACGCAGTATTTT
cdr3_aa: CSATSSGGAMLADTQYF

j_call: TRBJ2-1
v_call: TRBV6-5
clone_size: NA
d_call: TRBD2
cdr3_nt: TGTGCCAGCAGTCCCAAGCGGGGGAGCTACAATGAGCAGTTCTTC
cdr3_aa: CASSPKRGSYNEQFF

j_call: TRBJ2-3
v_call: TRBV20-1
clone_size: NA
d_call: NA
cdr3_nt: TGCAGTGCCCCGCCCGGAGGCTCTAGCACAGATACGCAGTATTTT
cdr3_aa: CSAPPGGSSTDTQYF

j_call: TRBJ2-1
v_call: TRBV5-4
clone_size: NA
d_call: NA
cdr3_nt: TGTGCCAGCAGCTTGGTGATACCGAACTACAATGAGCAGTTCTTC
cdr3_aa: CASSLVIPNYNEQFF

j_call: TRBJ2-7
v_call: TRBV7-2
clone_size: NA
d_call: NA
cdr3_nt: TGTGCCAGCAGCCCGGAAGGGGGATTTGGTTACGAGCAGTACTTC
cdr3_aa: CASSPEGGFGYEQYF

j_call: TRBJ2-7
v_call: TRBV7-8
clone_size: NA
d_call: NA
cdr3_nt: TGTGCCAGCAGTAAGGGGTACGAGCAGTACTTC
cdr3_aa: CASSKGYEQYF

j_call: TRBJ2-5
v_call: TRBV20-1
clone_size: few
d_call: NA
cdr3_nt: TGCAGTGCTAGAGTGACTACAGCCCAAGAGACCCAGTACTTC
cdr3_aa: CSARVTTAQETQYF

j_call: TRBJ1-2
v_call: TRBV7-3
clone_size: few
d_call: TRBD1
cdr3_nt: TGTGCCAGCAGCGGCGAAGGACCGGGACAGCTGGATGGCTACACCTTC
cdr3_aa: CASSGEGPGQLDGYTF

j_call: TRBJ1-1
v_call: TRBV19
clone_size: NA
d_call: NA
cdr3_nt: TGTGCCAGTAGCCACAAGAACACTGAAGCTTTCTTT
cdr3_aa: CASSHKNTEAFF

j_call: TRBJ2-1
v_call: TRBV7-2
clone_size: NA
d_call: NA
cdr3_nt: TGTGCCAGCAGCCCTCCGAGGATGGGCCCCCACAATGAGCAGTTCTTC
cdr3_aa: CASSPPRMGPHNEQFF

j_call: TRBJ2-6
v_call: TRBV6-5
clone_size: few
d_call: NA
cdr3_nt: TGTGCCAGCAGTTACTCGGGCGCGACTGGGGCCAACGTCCTGACTTTC
cdr3_aa: CASSYSGATGANVLTF

j_call: TRBJ1-1
v_call: TRBV5-1
clone_size: few
d_call: TRBD1
cdr3_nt: TGCGCCAGCAGCCTCGGACAGGGATGGAGATTTGAAGCTTTCTTT
cdr3_aa: CASSLGQGWRFEAFF

j_call: TRBJ2-7
v_call: TRBV5-1
clone_size: NA
d_call: NA
cdr3_nt: TGCGCCAGCAGCTCAACGGACTCCTACGAGCAGTACTTC
cdr3_aa: CASSSTDSYEQYF

j_call: TRBJ2-3
v_call: TRBV7-9
clone_size: NA
d_call: TRBD2
cdr3_nt: TGTGCCAGCAGCCCCAGGGGTAGCGGGACCTTCACAGATACGCAGTATTTT
cdr3_aa: CASSPRGSGTFTDTQYF

j_call: TRBJ2-1
v_call: TRBV5-1
clone_size: NA
d_call: TRBD1
cdr3_nt: TGCGCCAGCAGCTGGGACAGGGTTGAGCAGTTCTTC
cdr3_aa: CASSWDRVEQFF

j_call: TRBJ2-1
v_call: TRBV9
clone_size: NA
d_call: NA
cdr3_nt: TGTGCCAGCAGCACCGGGACTGCTTACAATGAGCAGTTCTTC
cdr3_aa: CASSTGTAYNEQFF

j_call: TRBJ2-3
v_call: TRBV7-3
clone_size: NA
d_call: NA
cdr3_nt: TGTGCCAGCAGCTCAGACGGTCTCGAGCAGTATTTT
cdr3_aa: CASSSDGLEQYF

j_call: TRBJ2-1
v_call: TRBV4-2
clone_size: NA
d_call: NA
cdr3_nt: TGTGCCAGCAGCCAAGCCTCGACCGGACGCCTCAATGAGCAGTTCTTC
cdr3_aa: CASSQASTGRLNEQFF

j_call: TRBJ2-7
v_call: TRBV15
clone_size: few
d_call: NA
cdr3_nt: TGTGCCACCAGCAGAACTTCAGGGGACGAGCAGTACTTC
cdr3_aa: CATSRTSGDEQYF

j_call: TRBJ1-2
v_call: TRBV7-9
clone_size: NA
d_call: NA
cdr3_nt: TGTGCCAGCACCCCTTCGAACTATGGCTACACCTTC
cdr3_aa: CASTPSNYGYTF